This T cell receptor beta chain is drawn from a study of cytomegalovirus exposure and HLA in healthy donors. Study conclusions and caveats: Per published reports, the classifier diagnosed cytomegalovirus status with high specificity and sensitivity. In the roughly 130 validation repertoires, a later analysis found that first-cohort TCR clusters tended to co-occur. The listing of 150 to 200 TCR beta chains classed them as cytomegalovirus-associated.

This clone is a singleton in its sample. Its antigen is still unknown. The CDR3 totals 13 residues. V lost 7 bases, J lost 3 bases, and 12 bases lay in between. Germline loops: CDR1 MDHEN, CDR2 SYDVKM. Sequencing was performed with immunoSEQ multiplex PCR; in TCRdb, only in-frame clones are kept and a portion is missing. The sample holds over 150,000 clones, roughly 90% seen once. The sample taken for sequencing was PBMCs. The V call is TRBV28, the J call TRBJ1-2; D possibly corresponds to TRBD1 (5 bases). The sequence was collected from a young woman in good health and CMV-seronegative. The chain's CDR3 is CASIAGRDYGYTF. CDR3 coding DNA: TGTGCCAGCATTGCGGGACGGGACTATGGCTACACCTTC.